The TCR beta chain described here comes from a study of Ad26.COV2.S vaccination and SARS-CoV-2 variants. At the level of the study: In the COV1001 trial, the donor was in the Ad26.COV2.S arm. In the study, Ad26.COV2.S was injected intramuscularly once, or twice 56 days apart.

Libraries were prepared by immunoSEQ multiplex PCR; TCRdb keeps only in-frame clonotypes and omits some of them. The sample lists roughly 390,000 clones, about nine tenths occurring once. This sample's treatment: some 19 received Ad26.COV2.S at low or high dose, single or two shots; a few received placebo; per-sample allocation not given. The study sampled participants on day 63 after the first vaccine or placebo injection. The donor's status was that of an adult aged 18-55 years in Boston. An Ad26 vector carrying the Wuhan-strain SARS-CoV-2 spike served as the vaccine. This sequence originates from a person aged 18 to 65 who received the Ad26.COV2.S COVID-19 vaccine or a placebo. This sample comprised peripheral blood, obtained in a trial of Ad26.COV2.S vaccine versus placebo.

The CDR3: CASSLQSNQPQHF. CDR3 DNA sequence: TGTGCCAGCAGCTTACAGTCTAATCAGCCCCAGCATTTT. The chain is built from TRBV7-2 and TRBJ1-5; D unresolved. Germline V gene data show CDR1 as SGHTA and CDR2 as FQGNSA. The CDR3 consists of 13 residues. V was shortened by 2 bases and J by 4 bases, with 6 bases between the two germline ends.